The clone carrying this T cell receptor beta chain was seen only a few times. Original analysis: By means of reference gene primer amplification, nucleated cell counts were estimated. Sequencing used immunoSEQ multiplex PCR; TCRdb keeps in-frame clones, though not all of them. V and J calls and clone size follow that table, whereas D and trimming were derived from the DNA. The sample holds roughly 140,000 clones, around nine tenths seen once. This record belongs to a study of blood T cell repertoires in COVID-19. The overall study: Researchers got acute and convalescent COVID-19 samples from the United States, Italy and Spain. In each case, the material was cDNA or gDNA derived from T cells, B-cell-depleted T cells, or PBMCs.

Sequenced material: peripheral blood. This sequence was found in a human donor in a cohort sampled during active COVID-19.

CDR3 DNA: TGTGCCAGCAGCCCGGGACTAGCGGGGGGCTACAATGAGCAGTTCTTC. This encodes CASSPGLAGGYNEQFF. This chain links TRBV3-1 (or the pseudogene TRBV3-2) with TRBJ2-1; 15 nucleotides align to TRBD2. CDR3 length: 16 amino acids. J was trimmed by 3 bases and V by 4 bases; bases with no gene match: 1. Germline V CDR1 and CDR2: LGHDT, YNNKEL (reference sequence).